Below are 11 T cell receptor beta chains sequenced from a single sample in a study of cytomegalovirus exposure and HLA in healthy donors. Clones were read by immunoSEQ multiplex PCR, and TCRdb kept only the in-frame ones, dropping some. Of fewer than 250,000 clones listed, roughly 89% were seen once; the top ten hold approximately 2.5%. Sequencing was carried out using PBMCs. All receptors come from a man between 18 and 35 years old in good health and CMV-seronegative.

V and J are TRBV4-3 and TRBJ2-7, with a possible D match to TRBD1 (6 bases). CDR1 is LGHNA and CDR2 is YSLEER in the germline V gene. The ends were cut back, 3 bases at V and 3 bases at J, with 18 bases in the middle. This CDR3 is 16 amino acids long. The CDR3 loop reads CASSQGPRGSGYEQYF. CDR3 sequence (DNA): TGCGCCAGCAGCCAGGGTCCCAGGGGATCCGGCTACGAGCAGTACTTC.

This rearrangement joins TRBV27 to TRBJ1-4, with 7 positions matching TRBD1. Germline V gene lookup returns CDR1 MNHEY and CDR2 SMNVEV (reference sequence). V lost 5 bases and J lost 5; bases outside the gene matches: 2. The CDR3 runs 13 residues. The CDR3 is CASSRRGNEKLFF. The CDR3 region has the DNA TGTGCCAGCAGTCGCAGGGGGAATGAAAAACTGTTTTTT.

This clone was counted between two and nine times. Compared with germline, one end of the junction differs, possibly owing to a read error. The J gene is TRBJ1-2, the V gene TRBV29-1, with TRBD1 as a possible D gene (6 bases). CDR3 size: 15 residues. CDR1 and CDR2 (germline): SQVTM, ANQGSEA. CDR3: CSVGGQLNTPIFSVF. The CDR3 nucleotides are TGCAGCGTTGGCGGACAGCTAAACACCCCAATTTTTTCCGTTTTC.

The chain employs TRBV5-1 and TRBJ2-1; tentatively, D is TRBD2 (5 bases). Germline assignment: CDR1 SGHRS and CDR2 YFSETQ. The CDR3 is made up of 14 amino acids. V dropped 1 base and J dropped 10 bases, with 15 bases sitting between them. The CDR3 region has the DNA TGCGCCAGCAGCTTGTCCGGGGTGAGGGAGGAGCAGTTCTTC. This codes for CASSLSGVREEQFF.

The chain is built from TRBV29-1 and TRBJ2-5; D unresolved. V was shortened by 2 bases and J by 5 bases, with 12 bases between the two germline ends. Germline-derived CDR1 and CDR2 are SQVTM and ANQGSEA. The CDR3 is 13 residues long. The DNA for the CDR3 is TGCAGCGTTGAATTGACATATAGGGAGACCCAGTACTTC. This codes for CSVELTYRETQYF. The full variable domain, completed using reference TRBV29-1 and TRBJ2-5, is SAVISQKPSRDICQRGTSLTIQCQVDSQVTMMFWYRQQPGQSLTLIATANQGSEATYESGFVIDKFPISRPNLTFSTLTVSNMSPEDSSIYLCSVELTYRETQYFGPGTRLLVL.

The chain combines TRBV14 with TRBJ1-1, with D possibly being TRBD1 (6 bases). The CDR3 loop spans 13 amino acids. Deletions cut 5 bases from V and 8 bases from J, with 15 bases between. Germline values: CDR1 SGHDN, CDR2 FVKESK. This CDR3 reads CASSYGARGEAFF. The CDR3 DNA reads TGTGCCAGCAGCTACGGGGCCAGGGGAGAAGCTTTCTTT.

The chain links TRBV6-1 to TRBJ2-1; D remains ambiguous. V lost 3 bases and J 8 bases, leaving 5 bases between the germline ends. Germline assignment: CDR1 MNHNS and CDR2 SASEGT. This CDR3 spans 11 amino acids. For the CDR3, the DNA is TGTGCCAGCAGTGATTTCTATGAGCAGTTCTTC. Its translation is CASSDFYEQFF.

V and J are TRBV28 and TRBJ1-6, with TRBD1 as a possible D gene (6 bases). CDR1 MDHEN and CDR2 SYDVKM come from the germline V gene. Trimming stripped 6 bases from V and 3 bases from J, with 18 bases between. This CDR3 region has 17 residues. The CDR3 sequence: CASSRQVMEYYNSPLHF. The CDR3 DNA is TGTGCCAGCAGCAGACAGGTCATGGAATACTATAATTCACCCCTCCACTTT.

V is TRBV7-2 and J is TRBJ1-6; TRBD1 aligns across 7 bases. The germline CDR1 and CDR2 sequences are SGHTA and FQGNSA. The CDR3 sequence is 15 residues long. J lost 7 bases, V lost 2 bases, and 5 bases had no gene match. The CDR3 loop reads CASSLHPRGNSPLHF. For the CDR3, the DNA is TGTGCCAGCAGCTTACACCCCAGGGGGAATTCACCCCTCCACTTT.

The gene calls are TRBV15 and TRBJ2-7, with D unclear. The CDR3 length is 13 residues. The V and J ends lost 5 bases and 3 bases respectively, with 11 bases between them. Germline V lookup: CDR1 LNHNV, CDR2 YYDKDF (reference sequence). CDR3 coding DNA: TGTGCCACCAGCCCCCGTACTGGCTACGAGCAGTACTTC. Its translation is CATSPRTGYEQYF.

This chain joins TRBV30 and TRBJ1-4, with 9 bases that match TRBD1. The CDR3 length is 13 residues. With 8 bases clipped from V and 7 bases from J, the junction kept 8 bases outside the gene matches. Germline V gene sequence: CDR1 GTSNPN, CDR2 SVGIG (reference sequence). In nucleotides, the CDR3 is TGTGCCGCATACAGGGGGCGAAGTGAAAAACTGTTTTTT. Its protein is CAAYRGRSEKLFF.